This record covers a single T cell receptor (beta chain). The data derive from a study of blood T cell repertoires in COVID-19. Some clones are missing from TCRdb's copy, which holds only in-frame ones; the method was immunoSEQ multiplex PCR. The sample records under 350,000 clones, 70% to 90% being singletons. The origin of this receptor is a woman aged 70-85 years with acute or convalescent COVID-19. What was sequenced was peripheral blood.

Here the CDR3 DNA reads TGCGCCAGCAGCTTGGTTGGCGGGGGCACTGAAGCTTTCTTT. Its translation: CASSLVGGGTEAFF. V is TRBV5-1 and J is TRBJ1-1; a weak D match, TRBD1 (5 bases). With 0 bases removed from V and 4 bases from J, the gap between germline ends came to 10 bases. Germline CDR1 and CDR2: SGHRS and YFSETQ. This CDR3 spans 14 amino acids. The full variable domain, its missing parts supplied by reference TRBV5-1 and TRBJ1-1, is KAGVTQTPRYLIKTRGQQVTLSCSPISGHRSVSWYQQTPGQGLQFLFEYFSETQRNKGNFPGRFSGRQFSNSRSEMNVSTLELGDSALYLCASSLVGGGTEAFFGQGTRLTVV.